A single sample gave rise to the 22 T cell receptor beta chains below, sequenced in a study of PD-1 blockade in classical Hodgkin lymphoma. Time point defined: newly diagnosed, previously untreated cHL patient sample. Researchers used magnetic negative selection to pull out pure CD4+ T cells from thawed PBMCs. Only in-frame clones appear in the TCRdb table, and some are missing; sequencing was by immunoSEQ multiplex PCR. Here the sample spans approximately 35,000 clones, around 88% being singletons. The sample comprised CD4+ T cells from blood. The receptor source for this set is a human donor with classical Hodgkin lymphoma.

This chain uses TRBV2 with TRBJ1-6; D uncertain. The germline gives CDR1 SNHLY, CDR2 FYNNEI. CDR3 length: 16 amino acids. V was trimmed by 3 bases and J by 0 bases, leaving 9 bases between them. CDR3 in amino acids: CASSEEVSSYNSPLHF. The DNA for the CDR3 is TGTGCCAGCAGTGAGGAGGTTAGCTCCTATAATTCACCCCTCCACTTT.

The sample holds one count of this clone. The CDR3 DNA reads as TGTGCCAGCAGCCCTCAAGCGGGGGGGCCAACAGATACGCAGTATTTT. It specifies CASSPQAGGPTDTQYF. The genes are TRBV5-6 and TRBJ2-3; 10 positions agree with TRBD2. The V and J ends lost 4 bases and 3 bases, in that order; junction bases with no gene match: 8. This CDR3 is 16 amino acids long. Germline V gene data show CDR1 as SGHDT and CDR2 as YYEEEE.

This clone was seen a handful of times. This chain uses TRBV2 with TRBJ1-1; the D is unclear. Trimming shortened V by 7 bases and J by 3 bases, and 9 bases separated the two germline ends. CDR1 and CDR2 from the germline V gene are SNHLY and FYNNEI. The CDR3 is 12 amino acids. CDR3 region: CASNWGYTEAFF. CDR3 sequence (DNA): TGTGCCAGCAATTGGGGATACACTGAAGCTTTCTTT.

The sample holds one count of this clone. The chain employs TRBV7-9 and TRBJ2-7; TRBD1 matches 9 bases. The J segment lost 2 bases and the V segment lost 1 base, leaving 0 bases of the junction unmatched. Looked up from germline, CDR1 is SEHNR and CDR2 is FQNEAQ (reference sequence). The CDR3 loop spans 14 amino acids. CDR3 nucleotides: TGTGCCAGCAGCTTAGGGACAGGGGCCTACGAGCAGTACTTC. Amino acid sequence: CASSLGTGAYEQYF.

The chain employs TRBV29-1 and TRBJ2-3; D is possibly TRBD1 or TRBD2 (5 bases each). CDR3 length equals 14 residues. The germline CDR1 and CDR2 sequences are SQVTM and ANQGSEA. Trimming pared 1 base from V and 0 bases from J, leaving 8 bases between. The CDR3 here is CSVEGGGSTDTQYF. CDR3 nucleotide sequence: TGCAGCGTTGAAGGTGGGGGAAGCACAGATACGCAGTATTTT.

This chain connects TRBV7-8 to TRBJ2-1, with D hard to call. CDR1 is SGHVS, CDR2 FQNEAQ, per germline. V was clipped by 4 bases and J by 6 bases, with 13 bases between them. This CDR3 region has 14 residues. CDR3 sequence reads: CASSSYYLANEQFF. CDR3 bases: TGTGCCAGCAGCTCCTACTACTTGGCCAATGAGCAGTTCTTC.

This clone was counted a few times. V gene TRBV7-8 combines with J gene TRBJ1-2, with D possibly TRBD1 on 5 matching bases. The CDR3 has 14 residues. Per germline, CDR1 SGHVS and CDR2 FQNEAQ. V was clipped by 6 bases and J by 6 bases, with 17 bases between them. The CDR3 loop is CASSASRDDHGYTF. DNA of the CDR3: TGTGCCAGCAGTGCCTCCAGGGATGATCATGGCTACACCTTC.

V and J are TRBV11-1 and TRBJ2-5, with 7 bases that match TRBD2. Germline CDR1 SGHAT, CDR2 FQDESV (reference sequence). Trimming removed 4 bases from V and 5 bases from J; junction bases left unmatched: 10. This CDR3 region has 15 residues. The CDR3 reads CASSSDGLAVETQYF. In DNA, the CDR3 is TGTGCCAGCAGCTCCGACGGCCTAGCGGTCGAGACCCAGTACTTC.

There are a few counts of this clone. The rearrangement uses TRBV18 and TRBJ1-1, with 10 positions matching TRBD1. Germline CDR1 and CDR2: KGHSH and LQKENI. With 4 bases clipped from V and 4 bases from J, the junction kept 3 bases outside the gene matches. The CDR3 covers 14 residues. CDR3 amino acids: CASSLRDRGTEAFF. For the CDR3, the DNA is TGTGCCAGCTCACTCCGGGACAGGGGCACTGAAGCTTTCTTT.

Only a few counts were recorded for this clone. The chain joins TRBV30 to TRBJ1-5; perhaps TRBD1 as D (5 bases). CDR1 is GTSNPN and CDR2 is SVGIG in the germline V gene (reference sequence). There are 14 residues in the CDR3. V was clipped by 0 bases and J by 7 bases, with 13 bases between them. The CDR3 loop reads CAWSVSGFRQPQHF. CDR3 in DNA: TGTGCCTGGAGTGTATCAGGGTTTCGGCAGCCCCAGCATTTT.

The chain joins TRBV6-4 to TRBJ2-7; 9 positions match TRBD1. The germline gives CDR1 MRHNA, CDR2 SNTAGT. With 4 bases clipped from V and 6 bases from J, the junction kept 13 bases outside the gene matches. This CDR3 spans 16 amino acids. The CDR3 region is CASSVQPGQGVGEQYF. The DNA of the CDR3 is TGTGCCAGCAGTGTCCAACCGGGACAGGGAGTCGGCGAGCAGTACTTC.

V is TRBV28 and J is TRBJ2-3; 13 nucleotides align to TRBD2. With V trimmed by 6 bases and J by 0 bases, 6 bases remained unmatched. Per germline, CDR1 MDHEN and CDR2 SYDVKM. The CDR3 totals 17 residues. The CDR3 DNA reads TGTGCCAGCAGCTCGACTAGCGGGAGGTCTAGCACAGATACGCAGTATTTT. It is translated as CASSSTSGRSSTDTQYF.

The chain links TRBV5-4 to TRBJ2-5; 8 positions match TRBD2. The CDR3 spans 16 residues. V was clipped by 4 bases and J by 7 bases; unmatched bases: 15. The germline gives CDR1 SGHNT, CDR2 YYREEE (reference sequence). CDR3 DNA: TGTGCCAGCAGCCGCGAGCGGGAGAGATTGGGGGGGACCCAGTACTTC. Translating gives CASSRERERLGGTQYF.

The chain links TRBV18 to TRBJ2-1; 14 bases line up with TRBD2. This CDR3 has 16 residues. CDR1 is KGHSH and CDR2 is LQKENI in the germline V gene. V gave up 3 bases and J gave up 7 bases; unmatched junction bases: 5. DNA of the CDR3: TGTGCCAGCTCACCCCAGCGACTAGCGGGGGGGAATGAGCAGTTCTTC. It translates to CASSPQRLAGGNEQFF.

CDR3: CASSQGRNSGYSYDNSPLHF. In DNA form, the CDR3 reads TGTGCCAGCAGCCAAGGGAGAAACTCAGGGTACTCCTATGATAATTCACCCCTCCACTTT. The chain recombines TRBV4-2 with TRBJ1-6; D possibly corresponds to TRBD1 (5 bases). CDR1 LGHNA and CDR2 YNFKEQ come from the germline V gene. The CDR3 runs to 20 residues. V shed 1 base and J shed 5 bases, with 24 bases lying between them.

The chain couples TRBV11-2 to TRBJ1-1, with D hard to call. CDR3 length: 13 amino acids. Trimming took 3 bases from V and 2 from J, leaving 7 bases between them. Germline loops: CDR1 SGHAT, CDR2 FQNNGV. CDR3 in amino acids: CASSFERNTEAFF. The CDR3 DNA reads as TGTGCCAGCAGCTTTGAAAGAAACACTGAAGCTTTCTTT.

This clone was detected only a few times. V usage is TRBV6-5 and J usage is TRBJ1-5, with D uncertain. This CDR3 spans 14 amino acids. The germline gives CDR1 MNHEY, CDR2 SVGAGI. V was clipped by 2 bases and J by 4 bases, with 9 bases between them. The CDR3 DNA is TGTGCCAGCAGTTACAACATGTTTAATCAGCCCCAGCATTTT. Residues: CASSYNMFNQPQHF.

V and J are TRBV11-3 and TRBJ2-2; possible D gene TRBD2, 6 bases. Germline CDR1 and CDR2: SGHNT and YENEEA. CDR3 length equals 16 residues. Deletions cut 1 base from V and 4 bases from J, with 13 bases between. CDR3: CASSLGGIRGTGELFF. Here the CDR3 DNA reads TGTGCCAGCAGCTTAGGCGGGATACGGGGCACCGGGGAGCTGTTTTTT. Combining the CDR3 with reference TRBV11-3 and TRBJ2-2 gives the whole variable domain EAGVVQSPRYKIIEKKQPVAFWCNPISGHNTLYWYLQNLGQGPELLIRYENEEAVDDSQLPKDRFSAERLKGVDSTLKIQPAELGDSAVYLCASSLGGIRGTGELFFGEGSRLTVL.

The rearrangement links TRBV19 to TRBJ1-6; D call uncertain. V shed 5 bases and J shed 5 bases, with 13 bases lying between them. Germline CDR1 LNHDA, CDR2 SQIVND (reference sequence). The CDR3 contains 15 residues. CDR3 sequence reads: CASSPLLTDNSPLHF. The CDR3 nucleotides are TGTGCCAGTAGTCCCCTACTGACTGATAATTCACCCCTCCACTTT.

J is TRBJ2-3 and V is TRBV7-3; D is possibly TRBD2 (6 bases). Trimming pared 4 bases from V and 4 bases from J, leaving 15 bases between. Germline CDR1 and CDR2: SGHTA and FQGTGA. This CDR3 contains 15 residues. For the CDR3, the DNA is TGTGCCAGCAGCTCACGGGGGTTTTTCGCAGATACGCAGTATTTT. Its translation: CASSSRGFFADTQYF.

This CDR3 reads CASSPSPGLRYEQYF. The CDR3 nucleotides read TGCGCCAGCAGCCCTTCTCCGGGACTACGCTACGAGCAGTACTTC. The genes are TRBV4-3 and TRBJ2-7; TRBD2 matches 7 bases. From germline, CDR1 is LGHNA and CDR2 YSLEER. Losses at the gene ends were 4 bases for V and 3 bases for J; bases not matched to a gene: 9. The CDR3 spans 15 residues.

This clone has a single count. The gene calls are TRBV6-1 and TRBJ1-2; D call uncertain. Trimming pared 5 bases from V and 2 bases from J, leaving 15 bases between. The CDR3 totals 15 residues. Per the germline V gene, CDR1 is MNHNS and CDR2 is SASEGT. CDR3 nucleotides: TGTGCCAGCAGTCTGAACTCGAGAGGAAACTATGGCTACACCTTC. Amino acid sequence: CASSLNSRGNYGYTF.